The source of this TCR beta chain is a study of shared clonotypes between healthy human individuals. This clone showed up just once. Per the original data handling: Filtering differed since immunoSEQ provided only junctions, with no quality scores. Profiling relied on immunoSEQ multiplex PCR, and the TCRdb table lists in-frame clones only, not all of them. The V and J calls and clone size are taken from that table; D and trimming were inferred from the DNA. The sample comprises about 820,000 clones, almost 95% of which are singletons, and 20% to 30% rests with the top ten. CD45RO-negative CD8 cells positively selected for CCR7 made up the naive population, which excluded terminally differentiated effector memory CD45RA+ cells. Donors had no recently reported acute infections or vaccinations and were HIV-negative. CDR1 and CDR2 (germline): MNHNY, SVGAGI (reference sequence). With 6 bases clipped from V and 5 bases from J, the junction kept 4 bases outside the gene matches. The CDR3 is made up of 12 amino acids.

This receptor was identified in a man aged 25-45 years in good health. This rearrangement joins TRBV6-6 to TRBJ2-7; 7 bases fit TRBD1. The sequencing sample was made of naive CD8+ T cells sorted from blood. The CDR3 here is CASSLDRNEQYF. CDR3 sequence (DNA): TGTGCCAGCAGCTTGGACAGGAACGAGCAGTACTTC.